This T cell receptor (beta chain) came from a study of blood T cell repertoires in COVID-19. At the level of the study: There were acute and convalescent COVID-19 samples, and they came from the United States, Italy and Spain. Sample material is recorded as cDNA or gDNA derived from T cells, B-cell-depleted T cells, or PBMCs.

Trimming took 7 bases from V and 8 from J; bases not matched to a gene: 9. The CDR3 has 13 residues. Source study methods: Reference gene primer amplification gave estimated nucleated cell counts. This table comes from immunoSEQ multiplex PCR, and its TCRdb copy is limited to in-frame clones, with some not included. V, J and clone size were drawn from that table, and D and trimming were deduced from the DNA. The table shows 100,000 to 150,000 clones, with around 89% occurring only once. The sequence was collected from a man in his forties or fifties with acute or convalescent COVID-19. Sequencing was carried out using peripheral blood. V and J are TRBV12-3 or TRBV12-4 and TRBJ1-1; 8 bases are shared with TRBD1. CDR3 amino acids: CASTTTGAAEAFF. CDR3 in DNA: TGTGCCAGCACTACGACAGGGGCCGCCGAAGCTTTCTTT.